A single sample is the source of the 14 T cell receptor beta chains below, sequenced in a study of T cell repertoires in cytomegalovirus infection. TCRdb independently ran MiXCR on the reads; one entry per CDR3 protein. The sample has over 450,000 distinct CDR3 sequences; 10% to 12% are singletons. The sample taken for sequencing was PBMCs. All receptors come from a human donor in good health (CMV status not recorded). Some clones in this sample may be carry-over from other donors' samples.

This clonotype occurred many times. The CDR3 DNA reads as TGCAGTGCTATTGGACAGGGAAATCAGCCCCAGCATTTT. Amino acids: CSAIGQGNQPQHF. V and J are TRBV20-1 and TRBJ1-5; 8 nucleotides line up with TRBD1. The CDR3 is made up of 13 amino acids. Losses at the gene ends were 4 bases for V and 4 bases for J; bases not matched to a gene: 3. CDR1 and CDR2 (germline): DFQATT, SNEGSKA (reference sequence).

This clonotype has just a few counts. V is TRBV5-1 and J is TRBJ1-1; TRBD1 is a possible D gene (5 bases). The CDR3 sequence is 14 residues long. Per the germline V gene, CDR1 is SGHRS and CDR2 is YFSETQ. Trimming stripped 4 bases from V and 1 base from J, with 11 bases between. The CDR3 DNA reads TGCGCCAGCAGCCAGGGACTCCGGAACACTGAAGCTTTCTTT. Protein product: CASSQGLRNTEAFF.

This clonotype was counted many times. At one end, the junction sequence differs from germline, possibly due to a read error. The V gene is TRBV7-2, the J gene TRBJ1-5; 8 positions match TRBD1. The CDR3 loop spans 15 amino acids. The germline V gene encodes CDR1 SGHTA and CDR2 FQGNSA. In DNA form, the CDR3 reads TGCGCCAGCAGCTTCCGACAGGGGATGGAACAGCCCCAGCATTTT. Its protein is CASSFRQGMEQPQHF.

This clonotype was observed at least ten times. The CDR3 loop reads CASSPGVQPLNNEQFF. CDR3 nucleotide sequence: TGTGCCAGCAGCCCGGGGGTGCAGCCTTTAAACAATGAGCAGTTCTTC. This chain connects TRBV5-4 to TRBJ2-1, with D possibly matching TRBD2 (6 bases). Per the germline V gene, CDR1 is SGHNT and CDR2 is YYREEE (reference sequence). The CDR3 loop spans 16 amino acids. Trimming stripped 4 bases from V and 5 bases from J, with 19 bases between.

This clonotype was recorded many times. The rearrangement joins TRBV7-9 to TRBJ2-3; 10 bases agree with TRBD2. The germline V gene has CDR1 SEHNR and CDR2 FQNEAQ (reference sequence). The length of the CDR3 is 18 residues. Unmatched junction bases numbered 18, after V lost 10 bases and J lost 2 bases. This CDR3 reads CAIPKMTGTSANTDTQYF. Written as DNA, the CDR3 is TGTGCCATTCCGAAAATGACCGGGACTAGCGCAAACACAGATACGCAGTATTTT.

This clonotype showed up many times. The chain has TRBV24-1 and TRBJ2-3, with 11 nucleotides matching TRBD2. The V gene's germline CDR1 is KGHDR and CDR2 SFDVKD. Trimming removed 3 bases from V and 0 bases from J; junction bases left unmatched: 4. The CDR3 is 17 amino acids. In DNA, the CDR3 is TGTGCCACCAGTGATCCGACTAGCGGGATTAGCACAGATACGCAGTATTTT. Protein sequence: CATSDPTSGISTDTQYF.

The genes are TRBV5-4 and TRBJ1-2, with 8 bases that match TRBD1. This CDR3 has 15 amino acids. From germline, CDR1 is SGHNT and CDR2 YYREEE (reference sequence). V lost 4 bases, J lost 8 bases, and 13 bases stayed unmatched. The CDR3 DNA reads as TGTGCCAGCAGCCCGCCGGACAGGGTGGGCTCGGGCTACACCTTC. Its translation: CASSPPDRVGSGYTF. The full variable domain, rest sourced from reference TRBV5-4 and TRBJ1-2, is ETGVTQSPTHLIKTRGQQVTLRCSSQSGHNTVSWYQQALGQGPQFIFQYYREEENGRGNFPPRFSGLQFPNYSSELNVNALELDDSALYLCASSPPDRVGSGYTFGSGTRLTVV.

This clonotype was counted at least ten times. One end of the junction varies from germline; a read error may be responsible. The V and J genes are TRBV28 and TRBJ2-2, with TRBD2 identical over 11 bases. CDR1 MDHEN and CDR2 SYDVKM come from the germline V gene. This CDR3 is 13 amino acids long. The CDR3 DNA follows: TGTGCCAGCACACCGGGACTAGCGGAGAATCCTTCTTTT. It codes for CASTPGLAENPSF.

V usage is TRBV28 and J usage is TRBJ1-5; no definite D call. This CDR3 contains 12 residues. Germline V gene sequence: CDR1 MDHEN, CDR2 SYDVKM. V was cut by 5 bases and J by 7 bases, with 9 bases left in between. CDR3 sequence reads: CASSPPQQPQHF. CDR3 in DNA: TGTGCCAGCAGTCCCCCCCAGCAGCCCCAGCATTTT. The full variable domain, its missing parts supplied by reference TRBV28 and TRBJ1-5, is DVKVTQSSRYLVKRTGEKVFLECVQDMDHENMFWYRQDPGLGLRLIYFSYDVKMKEKGDIPEGYSVSREKKERFSLILESASTNQTSMYLCASSPPQQPQHFGDGTRLSIL.

This clonotype was found a few times. J is TRBJ2-2 and V is TRBV2; D gene unclear. Looked up from germline, CDR1 is SNHLY and CDR2 is FYNNEI. V gave up 4 bases and J gave up 5 bases, with 14 bases separating them. This CDR3 region has 15 residues. CDR3 in DNA: TGTGCCAGCAGTGGGTCGGCGGCCGAGACCGGGGAGCTGTTTTTT. Translating gives CASSGSAAETGELFF. Full variable domain (outside the CDR3, taken from reference TRBV2 and TRBJ2-2): EPEVTQTPSHQVTQMGQEVILRCVPISNHLYFYWYRQILGQKVEFLVSFYNNEISEKSEIFDDQFSVERPDGSNFTLKIRSTKLEDSAMYFCASSGSAAETGELFFGEGSRLTVL.

The chain uses TRBV29-1 and TRBJ2-7; D might be TRBD1 (6 bases). V shed 7 bases and J shed 3 bases, with 19 bases lying between them. The germline V gene encodes CDR1 SQVTM and CDR2 ANQGSEA. The CDR3 consists of 14 residues. The CDR3 DNA follows: TGCAGCGCCGTGGGGGCCACAAGCATCTACGAGCAGTACTTC. It translates to CSAVGATSIYEQYF.

This clonotype was counted at least ten times. V and J are TRBV7-2 and TRBJ2-1, with D unresolved. Germline V gives CDR1 SGHTA, CDR2 FQGNSA. The CDR3 is 13 amino acids. V lost 5 bases, J lost 7 bases, and 12 bases lay in between. The DNA of the CDR3 is TGTGCCAGCAGCCAACGTCACGGGAATGAGCAGTTCTTC. It translates to CASSQRHGNEQFF.

This clonotype appeared a few times. The CDR3 DNA reads TGCAGTGTCACGGCCCAGGGGGAAAAACTGTTTTTT. Its translation is CSVTAQGEKLFF. This chain joins TRBV20-1 and TRBJ1-4; TRBD1 is a possible D gene (6 bases). V dropped 7 bases and J dropped 8 bases, with 14 bases sitting between them. CDR1 DFQATT and CDR2 SNEGSKA come from the germline V gene (reference sequence). The CDR3 contains 12 residues.

The chain joins TRBV2 to TRBJ2-2, with 7 bases identical to TRBD2. The CDR3 contains 12 residues. In germline, CDR1 is SNHLY, CDR2 FYNNEI. The junction had 3 bases not matched to a gene; V was cut back by 8 bases and J by 6 bases. This chain's CDR3 is CASGRGAGELFF. The CDR3 DNA reads TGTGCCAGCGGGAGGGGCGCCGGGGAGCTGTTTTTT.